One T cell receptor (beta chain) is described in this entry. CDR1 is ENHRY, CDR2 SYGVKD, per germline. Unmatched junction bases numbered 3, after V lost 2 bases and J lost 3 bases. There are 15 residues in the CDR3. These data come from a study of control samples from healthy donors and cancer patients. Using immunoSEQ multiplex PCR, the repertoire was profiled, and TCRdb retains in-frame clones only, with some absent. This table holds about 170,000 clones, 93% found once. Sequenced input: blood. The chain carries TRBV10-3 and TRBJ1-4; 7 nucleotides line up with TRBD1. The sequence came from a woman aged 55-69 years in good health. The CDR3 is CAISERDRSNEKLFF. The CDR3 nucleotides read TGTGCCATCAGTGAGCGGGACAGATCTAATGAAAAACTGTTTTTT.